One sample yielded the 21 T cell receptor beta chains listed below, sequenced in a study of shared clonotypes between healthy human individuals. Profiled with immunoSEQ multiplex PCR; TCRdb holds only in-frame clones, not every one. Here the sample spans 700,000 or so clones, 60% to 80% being singletons. Sequenced sample: memory CD4+ T cells sorted from blood. As to subset: CD45RA-negative fraction. The source of these receptors is a woman under 40 in good health.

In its sample, this clone was seen a few times. The sample carries other DNA sequences with the same CDR3. The chain carries TRBV29-1 and TRBJ2-1; the D gene is possibly TRBD2 (5 bases). Germline V lookup: CDR1 SQVTM, CDR2 ANQGSEA. V lost 4 bases to trimming and J lost 7 bases, with 8 bases between them. This CDR3 contains 11 residues. CDR3 bases: TGCAGCGTTGCCCCGGGGAATGAGCAGTTCTTC. Its translation: CSVAPGNEQFF.

V and J are TRBV9 and TRBJ2-2; the D gene is possibly TRBD1 (5 bases). The CDR3 is made up of 15 amino acids. V dropped 0 bases and J dropped 1 base, with 7 bases sitting between them. Germline values: CDR1 SGDLS, CDR2 YYNGEE. The CDR3 sequence: CASSVAQGNTGELFF. CDR3 nucleotides: TGTGCCAGCAGCGTAGCTCAGGGGAACACCGGGGAGCTGTTTTTT.

This sequence joins TRBV11-2 and TRBJ1-1, with 10 bases lining up with TRBD1. V was clipped by 5 bases and J by 5 bases; unmatched bases: 8. The CDR3 runs to 15 residues. Per germline, CDR1 SGHAT and CDR2 FQNNGV. This CDR3 reads CASSDPTGGKTEAFF. The CDR3, as DNA: TGTGCCAGCAGCGACCCGACAGGGGGCAAGACTGAAGCTTTCTTT. The entire variable domain, with the rest obtained from reference TRBV11-2 and TRBJ1-1, is as follows: EAGVAQSPRYKIIEKRQSVAFWCNPISGHATLYWYQQILGQGPKLLIQFQNNGVVDDSQLPKDRFSAERLKGVDSTLKIQPAKLEDSAVYLCASSDPTGGKTEAFFGQGTRLTVV.

V is TRBV28 and J is TRBJ1-2; 12 nucleotides line up with TRBD1. The trim removed 7 bases at V and 3 bases at J, leaving 6 bases unmatched. From germline, CDR1 is MDHEN and CDR2 SYDVKM. The CDR3 is 15 amino acids. DNA for the CDR3: TGTGCCAGCACCCCCGGGACAGGGGGCGACTATGGCTACACCTTC. Encoded protein: CASTPGTGGDYGYTF.

The V call is TRBV29-1, the J call TRBJ2-5; D might be TRBD2 (6 bases). Trimming pared 2 bases from V and 4 bases from J, leaving 11 bases between. CDR1 and CDR2 from the germline V gene are SQVTM and ANQGSEA. The CDR3 sequence is 13 residues long. CDR3 sequence: CSVERGSRETQYF. Here the CDR3 DNA reads TGCAGCGTTGAACGGGGGAGTCGAGAGACCCAGTACTTC.

This clone was observed a few times. This CDR3 is also generated by other DNA sequences in the sample. The rearrangement uses TRBV5-6 and TRBJ2-5; 10 bases line up with TRBD2. CDR3 length: 17 amino acids. Germline V gene sequence: CDR1 SGHDT, CDR2 YYEEEE. After removal of 1 base from V and 0 bases from J, the junction contained 6 bases not matched to a gene. CDR3 sequence (DNA): TGTGCCAGCAGCTTGTTTGGACTAGCGGAAAACCAAGAGACCCAGTACTTC. Translation: CASSLFGLAENQETQYF.

The genes are TRBV11-2 and TRBJ1-1; a weak D match, TRBD1 (6 bases). The germline CDR1 and CDR2 sequences are SGHAT and FQNNGV. The CDR3 runs 14 residues. Between the trimmed V and J ends, which lost 5 bases and 1 base, there was a span of 11 bases. CDR3 nucleotides: TGTGCCAGCAGCGTGGGACACCGGAACACTGAAGCTTTCTTT. It yields the protein CASSVGHRNTEAFF.

The chain uses TRBV30 and TRBJ2-1; no clear D gene. There are 12 residues in the CDR3. Trimming took off 2 bases at V and 4 bases at J, with 6 bases between the two ends. Germline V gene sequence: CDR1 GTSNPN, CDR2 SVGIG (reference sequence). CDR3 DNA: TGTGCCTGGAGTCCCATTTACAATGAGCAGTTCTTC. It encodes CAWSPIYNEQFF.

The chain carries TRBV5-1 and TRBJ1-2; 7 bases are shared with TRBD1. Looked up from germline, CDR1 is SGHRS and CDR2 is YFSETQ. The V and J ends lost 0 bases and 2 bases, in that order; junction bases with no gene match: 10. This CDR3 has 17 residues. CDR3 region: CASSLGVGGRSNYGYTF. The CDR3 nucleotides are TGCGCCAGCAGCTTGGGAGTAGGGGGCAGATCAAACTATGGCTACACCTTC.

The rearrangement links TRBV6-5 to TRBJ2-7, with D uncertain. The V gene's germline CDR1 is MNHEY and CDR2 SVGAGI. This CDR3 is built from 15 residues. Trimming took off 0 bases at V and 4 bases at J, with 13 bases between the two ends. CDR3 bases: TGTGCCAGCAGTTACTCAGGGCTTCTTCAATACGAGCAGTACTTC. It specifies CASSYSGLLQYEQYF.

The V gene is TRBV19, the J gene TRBJ2-5; D call uncertain. CDR1 LNHDA and CDR2 SQIVND come from the germline V gene (reference sequence). Trimming pared 3 bases from V and 5 bases from J, leaving 10 bases between. CDR3 length: 13 amino acids. DNA for the CDR3: TGTGCCAGTAGTATCTTGGGTGGGGAGACCCAGTACTTC. Its protein is CASSILGGETQYF.

V and J are TRBV28 and TRBJ1-3; D gene uncertain. Germline-derived CDR1 and CDR2 are MDHEN and SYDVKM. The CDR3 sequence is 14 residues long. V was clipped by 2 bases and J by 4 bases, with 9 bases between them. The CDR3, as DNA: TGTGCCAGCAGTTTAGCGTTTCTGGGAAACACCATATATTTT. This sequence encodes CASSLAFLGNTIYF.

This clone appeared a few times. CDR3 DNA: TGTGCCAGCAGCGCAAGACCCAGCGGTCCCTACGAGCAGTACTTC. Residues: CASSARPSGPYEQYF. This chain joins TRBV9 and TRBJ2-5; the D gene is possibly TRBD2 (5 bases). The J call may be mistaken, given a closer DNA end match to TRBJ2-7. CDR1 SGDLS and CDR2 YYNGEE come from the germline V gene. The CDR3 runs to 15 residues.

The rearrangement links TRBV5-1 to TRBJ2-7; D possibly corresponds to TRBD2 (5 bases). V dropped 4 bases and J dropped 7 bases, with 27 bases sitting between them. Germline values: CDR1 SGHRS, CDR2 YFSETQ. This CDR3 is built from 17 residues. The CDR3 is CASSLSGSGSRSGEQYF. The CDR3 DNA reads as TGCGCCAGCAGCCTCAGTGGGAGTGGGTCGAGGTCGGGAGAGCAGTACTTC.

This chain uses TRBV11-2 with TRBJ2-1; the match to TRBD1 covers 9 bases. Trimming at V came to 6 bases and at J to 6 bases, leaving 21 bases not matched to a gene. The CDR3 is 19 residues long. CDR1 is SGHAT, CDR2 FQNNGV, per germline. CDR3: CASRTNRGQTRTFANEQFF. The CDR3 DNA reads as TGTGCCAGCAGGACTAACAGGGGGCAGACCAGAACCTTCGCCAATGAGCAGTTCTTC.

This clone was seen only once. The chain uses TRBV2 and TRBJ1-1, with a weak D call TRBD1 (5 bases). The ends were cut back, 5 bases at V and 0 bases at J, with 16 bases in the middle. This CDR3 has 16 amino acids. Germline CDR1 reads SNHLY; CDR2 reads FYNNEI. The DNA for the CDR3 is TGTGCCAGCAGTCCTACAGGCGTAATCATGAACACTGAAGCTTTCTTT. Encoded protein: CASSPTGVIMNTEAFF.

CDR3: CASSPNRASNTEAFF. The CDR3, as DNA: TGTGCCAGCAGCCCTAACCGGGCCTCGAACACTGAAGCTTTCTTT. This chain connects TRBV4-2 to TRBJ1-1; no reliable D call. The CDR3 covers 15 residues. With 4 bases removed from V and 1 base from J, the gap between germline ends came to 13 bases. Germline lookup yields CDR1 LGHNA and CDR2 YNFKEQ.

The chain joins TRBV7-9 to TRBJ1-2; D is possibly TRBD1 (5 bases). V was shortened by 4 bases and J by 0 bases, with 12 bases between the two germline ends. CDR1 SEHNR and CDR2 FQNEAQ come from the germline V gene (reference sequence). This CDR3 is built from 15 residues. The CDR3 DNA is TGTGCCAGCAGCTCAGTGGGGGGAGCTAACTATGGCTACACCTTC. It codes for CASSSVGGANYGYTF. The full variable domain, with the rest looked up from reference TRBV7-9 and TRBJ1-2, is DTGVSQNPRHKITKRGQNVTFRCDPISEHNRLYWYRQTLGQGPEFLTYFQNEAQLEKSRLLSDRFSAERPKGSFSTLEIQRTEQGDSAMYLCASSSVGGANYGYTFGSGTRLTVV.

The sample holds a few counts of this clone. The chain employs TRBV2 and TRBJ2-1; TRBD2 agrees at 13 bases. This CDR3 is built from 15 residues. Germline values: CDR1 SNHLY, CDR2 FYNNEI. Germline trimming cut 5 bases from V and 8 bases from J; bases unmatched to any gene: 6. In DNA, the CDR3 is TGTGCCAGCAGTCCGAGGACTAGCGGGAGTTATGAGCAGTTCTTC. It encodes CASSPRTSGSYEQFF. Variable domain in full (rest from reference TRBV2 and TRBJ2-1): EPEVTQTPSHQVTQMGQEVILRCVPISNHLYFYWYRQILGQKVEFLVSFYNNEISEKSEIFDDQFSVERPDGSNFTLKIRSTKLEDSAMYFCASSPRTSGSYEQFFGPGTRLTVL.

This clone appeared many times. Different DNA sequences within this sample yield the same CDR3. The chain joins TRBV19 to TRBJ2-2; D is uncertain. The CDR3 consists of 14 residues. The V gene lost 3 bases and the J gene lost 1 base, with 6 bases spanning the gap. Germline V gene data show CDR1 as LNHDA and CDR2 as SQIVND (reference sequence). CDR3 residues: CASSISRNTGELFF. In DNA form, the CDR3 reads TGTGCCAGTAGTATTTCCAGGAACACCGGGGAGCTGTTTTTT.

The rearrangement joins TRBV7-9 to TRBJ2-1; 10 bases line up with TRBD2. Germline-derived CDR1 and CDR2 are SEHNR and FQNEAQ (reference sequence). CDR3 size: 16 residues. V dropped 6 bases and J dropped 3; count of bases not matched to a gene: 8. CDR3 sequence (DNA): TGTGCCAGCAGACCCCTAGCGGGAGAGGGCTACAATGAGCAGTTCTTC. Its translation: CASRPLAGEGYNEQFF. The complete variable domain, with remaining parts taken from reference TRBV7-9 and TRBJ2-1, reads DTGVSQNPRHKITKRGQNVTFRCDPISEHNRLYWYRQTLGQGPEFLTYFQNEAQLEKSRLLSDRFSAERPKGSFSTLEIQRTEQGDSAMYLCASRPLAGEGYNEQFFGPGTRLTVL.